Sequencing of this T cell receptor (beta chain) was carried out in a study of blood T cell repertoires in COVID-19. About the research overall: From T cells, B-cell-depleted T cells, or PBMCs came the material, which was cDNA or gDNA.

Study members were between about 18 and 100 years old and lived in 20 to 30 US regions. Researchers sorted participants into cohorts using their self-reported clinical history. Germline loops: CDR1 SGDLS, CDR2 YYNGEE. V lost 3 bases, J lost 7 bases, and 14 bases lay in between. This CDR3 spans 15 amino acids. Measured with immunoSEQ multiplex PCR; TCRdb has only the in-frame clones, and not every one. The sample lists about 380,000 clones; 88% were seen once. This chain connects TRBV9 to TRBJ1-6; D ambiguous. The sequenced sample consisted of PBMCs or T cells enriched from blood (not recorded which). The source of this sequence is a woman aged 18 to 35 who had recovered from COVID-19. The chain's CDR3 is CASSASLSLNSPLHF. As DNA, the CDR3 is TGTGCCAGCAGCGCATCGTTGAGCCTCAATTCACCCCTCCACTTT.